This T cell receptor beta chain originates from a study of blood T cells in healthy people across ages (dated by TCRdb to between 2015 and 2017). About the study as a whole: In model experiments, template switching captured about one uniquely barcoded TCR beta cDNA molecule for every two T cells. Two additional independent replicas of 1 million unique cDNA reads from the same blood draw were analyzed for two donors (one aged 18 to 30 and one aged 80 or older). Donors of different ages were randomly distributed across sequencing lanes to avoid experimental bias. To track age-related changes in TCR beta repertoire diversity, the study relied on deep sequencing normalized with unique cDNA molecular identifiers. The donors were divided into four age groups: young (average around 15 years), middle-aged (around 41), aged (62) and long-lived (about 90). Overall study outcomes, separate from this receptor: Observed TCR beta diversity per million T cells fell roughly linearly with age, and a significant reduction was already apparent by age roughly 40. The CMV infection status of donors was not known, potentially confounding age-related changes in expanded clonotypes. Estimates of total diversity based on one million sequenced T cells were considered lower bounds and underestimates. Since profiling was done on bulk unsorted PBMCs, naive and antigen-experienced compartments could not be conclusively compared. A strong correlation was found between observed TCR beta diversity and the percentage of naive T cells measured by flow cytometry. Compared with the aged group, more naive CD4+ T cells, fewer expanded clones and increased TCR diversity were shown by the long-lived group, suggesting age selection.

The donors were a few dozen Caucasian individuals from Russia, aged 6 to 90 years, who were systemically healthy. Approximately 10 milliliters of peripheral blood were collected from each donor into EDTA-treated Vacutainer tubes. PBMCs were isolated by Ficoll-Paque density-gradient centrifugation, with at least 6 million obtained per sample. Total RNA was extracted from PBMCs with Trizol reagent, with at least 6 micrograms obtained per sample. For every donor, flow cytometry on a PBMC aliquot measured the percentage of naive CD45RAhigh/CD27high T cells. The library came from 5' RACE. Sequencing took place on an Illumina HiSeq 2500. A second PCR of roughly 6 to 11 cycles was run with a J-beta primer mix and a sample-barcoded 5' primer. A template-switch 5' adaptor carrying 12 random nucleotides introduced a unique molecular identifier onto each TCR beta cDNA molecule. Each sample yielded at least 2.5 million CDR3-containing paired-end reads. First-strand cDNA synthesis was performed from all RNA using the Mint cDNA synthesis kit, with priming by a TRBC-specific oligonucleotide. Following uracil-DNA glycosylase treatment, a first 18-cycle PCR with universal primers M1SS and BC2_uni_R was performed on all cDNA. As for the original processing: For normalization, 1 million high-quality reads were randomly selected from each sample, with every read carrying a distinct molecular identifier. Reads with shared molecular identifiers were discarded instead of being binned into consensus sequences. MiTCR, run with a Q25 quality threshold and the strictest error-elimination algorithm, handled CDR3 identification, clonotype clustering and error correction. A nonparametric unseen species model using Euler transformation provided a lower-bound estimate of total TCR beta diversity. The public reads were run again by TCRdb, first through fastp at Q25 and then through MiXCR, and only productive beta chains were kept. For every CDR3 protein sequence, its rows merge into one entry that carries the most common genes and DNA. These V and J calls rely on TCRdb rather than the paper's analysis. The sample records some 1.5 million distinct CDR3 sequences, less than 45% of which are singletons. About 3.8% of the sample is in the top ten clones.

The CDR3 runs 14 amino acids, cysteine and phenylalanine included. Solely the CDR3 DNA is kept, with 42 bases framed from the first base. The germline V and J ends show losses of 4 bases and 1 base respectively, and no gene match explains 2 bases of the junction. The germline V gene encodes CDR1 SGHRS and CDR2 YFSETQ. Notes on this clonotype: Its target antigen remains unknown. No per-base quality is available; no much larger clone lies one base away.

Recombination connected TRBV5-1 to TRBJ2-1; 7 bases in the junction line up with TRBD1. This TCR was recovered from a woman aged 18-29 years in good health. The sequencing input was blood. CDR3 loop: CASSTGQSYNEQFF. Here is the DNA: TGCGCCAGCAGCACGGGACAGTCCTACAATGAGCAGTTCTTC.